The source of this T cell receptor (beta chain) is a study of spatial heterogeneity in lung cancer. Turning to the study itself: Detected sequences consistently included more beta-chain ones than alpha-chain ones. Notes on the study in general: The appearance of ubiquitous expanded tumor TCRs in blood was greater at resection than follow-up.

One entry per CDR3 protein, called by TCRdb with MiXCR from the 5' RACE reads. The table shows tens of thousands of distinct CDR3 sequences, with 9.5% to 15% occurring only once. As to this clonotype: What it binds is not known.

The CDR3 runs to 16 residues. Germline V CDR1 and CDR2: SEHNR, FQNEAQ (reference sequence). The V end lost 5 bases, the J end lost 3 bases, and 17 bases lay between the germline ends. As to time point: sample taken at primary tumor resection. The sample consisted of PBMCs, taken at surgery. The chain is built from TRBV7-9 and TRBJ1-5; a weak D match, TRBD1 (5 bases). This clonotype originated in a male donor with early-stage non-small cell lung cancer. In DNA, the CDR3 is TGTGCCAGCAGCCCCCACGGGAAGGGGTACAATCAGCCCCAGCATTTT. Protein: CASSPHGKGYNQPQHF.